Listed below are T cell receptor beta chains from one sample, sequenced in a study of type 1 regulatory T cells. No antigens are known for them. Each CDR3 protein gets one entry after TCRdb re-called the reads with MiXCR. The data show thousands of distinct CDR3 sequences, less than 9% seen once. Sequenced input: cultured T cells, either the whole culture or a sorted T cell fraction (not recorded which). The receptors come from a human donor in good health. Each CDR3 is given with its conserved first and last residue. The D gene is left open where the match is weak. The size entry gives once, few, many or a size class.

j_gene,abundance,v_gene,d_gene,CDR3aa,CDR3nt
TRBJ2-3,medium-sized,TRBV4-3,TRBD2,CASSQDLNPPGLAGVDTQYF,TGCGCCAGCAGCCAAGATCTGAACCCGCCGGGACTAGCGGGAGTAGATACGCAGTATTTT
TRBJ1-4,medium-sized,TRBV7-9,NA,CASSHRVNEKLFF,TGTGCCAGCAGCCACAGGGTTAATGAAAAACTGTTTTTT
TRBJ2-7,medium-sized,TRBV5-1,NA,CASRSGTPIGEQYF,TGCGCCAGCAGATCCGGGACACCGATCGGCGAGCAGTACTTC
TRBJ2-2,medium-sized,TRBV18,TRBD1,CASSPLGTVNTGELFF,TGTGCCAGCTCACCGCTCGGGACAGTCAACACCGGGGAGCTGTTTTTT
TRBJ1-5,medium-sized,TRBV11-2,TRBD1,CASSLEGRGQPQHF,TGTGCCAGCAGCTTAGAGGGCAGGGGGCAGCCCCAGCATTTT
TRBJ1-2,medium-sized,TRBV7-8,TRBD1,CASSLGAPNRGPVYGYTF,TGTGCCAGCAGCTTAGGGGCCCCCAACAGGGGCCCTGTCTATGGCTACACCTTC
TRBJ1-1,medium-sized,TRBV18,TRBD1,CASSPWGQGASATEAFF,TGTGCCAGCTCACCATGGGGACAGGGGGCATCGGCCACTGAAGCTTTCTTT
TRBJ2-7,medium-sized,TRBV5-1,TRBD2,CASSHDRLGAGAHEQYF,TGCGCCAGCAGCCACGACCGCCTCGGCGCGGGAGCACACGAGCAGTACTTC
TRBJ2-7,medium-sized,TRBV7-2,NA,CASSLVWSAGYEQYF,TGTGCCAGCAGCTTAGTATGGAGCGCTGGCTACGAGCAGTACTTC
TRBJ2-7,medium-sized,TRBV12-3/TRBV12-4,NA,CASSLEGSNLPYEQYF,TGTGCCAGCAGTTTAGAAGGGTCCAACCTCCCCTACGAGCAGTACTTC
TRBJ2-1,medium-sized,TRBV10-3,NA,CAISELAGSYNEQFF,TGTGCCATCAGTGAGTTGGCGGGAAGCTACAATGAGCAGTTCTTC
TRBJ1-4,medium-sized,TRBV15,NA,CATSRDVAGNNEKLFF,TGTGCCACCAGCAGAGATGTGGCAGGGAATAATGAAAAACTGTTTTTT
TRBJ2-1,medium-sized,TRBV27,NA,CASSLNPGRQFF,TGTGCCAGCAGTTTAAATCCCGGGAGGCAGTTCTTC
TRBJ2-5,medium-sized,TRBV5-4,NA,CASSGGDTQETQYF,TGTGCCAGCAGCGGAGGGGACACCCAAGAGACCCAGTACTTC
TRBJ2-5,medium-sized,TRBV7-9,NA,CASSLAGPQETQYF,TGTGCCAGCAGCTTAGCGGGACCACAAGAGACCCAGTACTTC
TRBJ2-7,medium-sized,TRBV2,NA,CASSSDRRYEQYF,TGTGCCAGCAGTAGCGACAGGCGCTACGAGCAGTACTTC
TRBJ2-7,medium-sized,TRBV27,NA,CASSYGTDPYEQYF,TGTGCCAGCAGTTACGGGACGGACCCCTACGAGCAGTACTTC
TRBJ2-5,medium-sized,TRBV6-6,NA,CATTDTPLEDQETQYF,TGTGCCACCACGGACACTCCCCTGGAGGACCAAGAGACCCAGTACTTC
TRBJ2-1,medium-sized,TRBV6-5,NA,CASSYSQVSYNEQFF,TGTGCCAGCAGTTACTCCCAGGTCTCCTACAATGAGCAGTTCTTC
TRBJ1-1,medium-sized,TRBV11-3,NA,CASSFRRNTEAFF,TGTGCCAGCAGCTTTCGGCGGAACACTGAAGCTTTCTTT
TRBJ2-4,medium-sized,TRBV9,NA,CASSAQPLLAKNIQYF,TGTGCCAGCAGCGCCCAACCTCTCCTGGCCAAAAACATTCAGTACTTC
TRBJ2-3,medium-sized,TRBV7-9,TRBD1,CASSPGTGFTDTQYF,TGTGCCAGCAGCCCAGGGACAGGGTTTACAGATACGCAGTATTTT
TRBJ2-7,medium-sized,TRBV28,TRBD2,CASSFWAIRTSGTYEQYF,TGTGCCAGCAGTTTTTGGGCGATCCGGACTAGCGGGACATACGAGCAGTACTTC